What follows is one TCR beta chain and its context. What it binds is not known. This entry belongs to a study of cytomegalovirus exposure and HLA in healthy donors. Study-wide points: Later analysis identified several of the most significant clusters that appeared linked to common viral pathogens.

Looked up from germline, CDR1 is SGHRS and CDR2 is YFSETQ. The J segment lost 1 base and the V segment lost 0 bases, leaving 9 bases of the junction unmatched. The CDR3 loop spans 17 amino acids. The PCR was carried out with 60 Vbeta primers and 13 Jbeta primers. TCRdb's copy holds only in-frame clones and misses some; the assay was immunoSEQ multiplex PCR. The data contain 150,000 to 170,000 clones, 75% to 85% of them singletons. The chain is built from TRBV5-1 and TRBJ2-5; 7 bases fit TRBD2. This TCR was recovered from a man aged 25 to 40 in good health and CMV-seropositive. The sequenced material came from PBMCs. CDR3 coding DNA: TGCGCCAGCAGCTTGGGCCAGAGGGAGGGGAGCCAAGAGACCCAGTACTTC. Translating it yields CASSLGQREGSQETQYF.